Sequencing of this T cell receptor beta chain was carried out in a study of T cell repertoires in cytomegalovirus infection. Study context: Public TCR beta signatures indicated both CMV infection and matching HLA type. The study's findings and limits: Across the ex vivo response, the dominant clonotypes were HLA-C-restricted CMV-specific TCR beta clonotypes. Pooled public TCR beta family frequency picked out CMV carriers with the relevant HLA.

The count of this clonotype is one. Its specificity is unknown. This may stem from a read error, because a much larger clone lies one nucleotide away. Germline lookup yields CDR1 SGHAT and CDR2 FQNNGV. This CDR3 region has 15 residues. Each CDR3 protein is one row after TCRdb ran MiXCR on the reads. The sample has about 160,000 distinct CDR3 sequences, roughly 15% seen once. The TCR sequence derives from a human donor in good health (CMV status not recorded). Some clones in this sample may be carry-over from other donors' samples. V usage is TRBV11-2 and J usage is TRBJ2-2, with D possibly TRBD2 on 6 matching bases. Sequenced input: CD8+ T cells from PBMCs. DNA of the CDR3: TGTGCCAGCAGCGTAGACTTAGCGGACCGGGGGGAGCTGTTTTTT. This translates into CASSVDLADRGELFF.